This T cell receptor beta chain was observed in a study of T-cell memory formation after mild COVID-19. Findings of the study overall: CD4+ contracting clones lay mainly in CM and EM, CD8+ ones in EMRA. Within pre-infection memory, some responding clones were found, suggesting cross-reactive memory joined.

Many counts were recorded for this clonotype. Its target is not known. Germline CDR1 reads MNHNY; CDR2 reads SVGAGI (reference sequence). J was trimmed by 1 base and V by 7 bases; bases with no gene match: 9. This CDR3 has 16 amino acids. Constant-segment-primed 5'RACE gave TCR alpha and TCR beta cDNA libraries with sample barcodes and UMIs. TCRdb re-derived calls from the 5' RACE reads in MiXCR, one entry per CDR3 protein. The sample lists around 500,000 distinct CDR3 sequences, over 15% occurring once. The sample taken for sequencing was PBMCs or a T cell subset sorted from them (not recorded which). The origin of this receptor is an adult woman who had mild COVID-19 (a few samples of this study predate the infection). Cell type and time point are not known. The J gene is TRBJ1-5, the V gene TRBV6-6; 8 nucleotides align to TRBD1. The CDR3 protein is CASTVTGEGSNQPQHF. The CDR3, as DNA: TGTGCCAGCACAGTGACAGGGGAAGGGAGCAATCAGCCCCAGCATTTT.